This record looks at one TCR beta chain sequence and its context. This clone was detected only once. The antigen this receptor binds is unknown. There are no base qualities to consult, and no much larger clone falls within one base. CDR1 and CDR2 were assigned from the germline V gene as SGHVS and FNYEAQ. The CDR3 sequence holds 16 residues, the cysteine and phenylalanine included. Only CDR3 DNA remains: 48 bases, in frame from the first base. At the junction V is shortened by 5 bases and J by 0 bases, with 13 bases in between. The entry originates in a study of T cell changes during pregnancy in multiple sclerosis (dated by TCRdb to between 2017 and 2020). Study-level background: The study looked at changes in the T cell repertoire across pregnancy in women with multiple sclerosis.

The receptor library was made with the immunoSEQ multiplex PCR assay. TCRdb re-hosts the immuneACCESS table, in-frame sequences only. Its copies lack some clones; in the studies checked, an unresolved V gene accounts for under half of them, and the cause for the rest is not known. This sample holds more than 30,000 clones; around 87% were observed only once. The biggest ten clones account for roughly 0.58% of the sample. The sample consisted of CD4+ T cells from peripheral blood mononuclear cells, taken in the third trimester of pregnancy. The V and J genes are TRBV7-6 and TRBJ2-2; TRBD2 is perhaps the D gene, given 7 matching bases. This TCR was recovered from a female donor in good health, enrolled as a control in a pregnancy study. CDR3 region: CASSRPGGSNTGELFF. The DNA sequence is TGTGCCAGCAGCCGACCGGGGGGCTCGAACACCGGGGAGCTGTTTTTT.